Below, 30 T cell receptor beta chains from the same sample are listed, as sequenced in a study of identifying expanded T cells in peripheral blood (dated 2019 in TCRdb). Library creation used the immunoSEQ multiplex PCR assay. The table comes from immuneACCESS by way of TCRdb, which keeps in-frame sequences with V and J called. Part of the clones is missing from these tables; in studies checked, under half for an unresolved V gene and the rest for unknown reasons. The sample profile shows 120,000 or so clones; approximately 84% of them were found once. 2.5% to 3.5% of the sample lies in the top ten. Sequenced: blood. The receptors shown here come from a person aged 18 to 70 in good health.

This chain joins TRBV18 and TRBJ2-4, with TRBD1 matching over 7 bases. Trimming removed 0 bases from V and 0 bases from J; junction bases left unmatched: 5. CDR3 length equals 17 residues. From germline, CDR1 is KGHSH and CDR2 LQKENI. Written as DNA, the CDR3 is TGTGCCAGCTCACCACCGGGACAGTCACTAGCCAAAAACATTCAGTACTTC. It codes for CASSPPGQSLAKNIQYF.

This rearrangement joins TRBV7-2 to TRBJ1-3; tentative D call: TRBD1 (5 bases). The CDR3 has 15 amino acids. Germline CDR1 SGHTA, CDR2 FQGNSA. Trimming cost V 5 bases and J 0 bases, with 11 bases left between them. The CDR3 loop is CASSRDPPSGNTIYF. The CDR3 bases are TGTGCCAGCAGCCGGGACCCTCCCTCTGGAAACACCATATATTTT.

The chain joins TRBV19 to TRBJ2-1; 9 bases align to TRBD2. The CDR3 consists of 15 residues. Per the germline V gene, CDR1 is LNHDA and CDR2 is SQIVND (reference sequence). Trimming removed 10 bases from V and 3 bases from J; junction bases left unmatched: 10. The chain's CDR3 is CATTPRLAVYNEQFF. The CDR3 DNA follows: TGTGCCACCACCCCGCGACTAGCGGTCTACAATGAGCAGTTCTTC.

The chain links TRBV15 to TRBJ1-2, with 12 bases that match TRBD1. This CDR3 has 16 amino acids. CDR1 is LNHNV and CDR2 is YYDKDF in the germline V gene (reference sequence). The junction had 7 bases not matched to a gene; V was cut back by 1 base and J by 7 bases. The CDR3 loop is CATSRVGTGGVSGYTF. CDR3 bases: TGTGCCACCAGCAGAGTGGGGACAGGGGGCGTAAGTGGCTACACCTTC.

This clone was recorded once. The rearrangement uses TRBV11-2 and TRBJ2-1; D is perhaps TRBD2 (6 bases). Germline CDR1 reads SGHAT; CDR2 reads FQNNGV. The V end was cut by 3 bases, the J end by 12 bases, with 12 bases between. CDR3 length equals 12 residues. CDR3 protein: CASSFAPGGQFF. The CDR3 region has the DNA TGTGCCAGCAGCTTCGCCCCCGGGGGGCAGTTCTTC.

The CDR3 DNA is TGTGCCAGCAGCGTAGACACAGGGGCCCTCAACACCGGGGAGCTGTTTTTT. It is translated as CASSVDTGALNTGELFF. The chain has TRBV9 and TRBJ2-2, with TRBD1 matching 7 bases. The CDR3 consists of 17 residues. V trimming: 0 bases; J trimming: 2 bases; junction bases outside the gene matches: 7. Germline assignment: CDR1 SGDLS and CDR2 YYNGEE.

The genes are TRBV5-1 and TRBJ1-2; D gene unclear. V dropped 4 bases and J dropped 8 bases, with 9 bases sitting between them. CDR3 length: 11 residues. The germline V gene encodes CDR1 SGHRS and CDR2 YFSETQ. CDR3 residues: CASSPGKGYTF. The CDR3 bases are TGCGCCAGCAGCCCCGGAAAGGGCTACACCTTC.

In nucleotides, the CDR3 is TGTGCCAGTACCCGGCAGGGGAACACTGAAGCTTTCTTT. The encoded protein is CASTRQGNTEAFF. The J gene is TRBJ1-1, the V gene TRBV19; D is possibly TRBD1 (5 bases). This CDR3 contains 13 residues. V lost 7 bases and J 1 base, leaving 10 bases between the germline ends. Germline lookup yields CDR1 LNHDA and CDR2 SQIVND (reference sequence).

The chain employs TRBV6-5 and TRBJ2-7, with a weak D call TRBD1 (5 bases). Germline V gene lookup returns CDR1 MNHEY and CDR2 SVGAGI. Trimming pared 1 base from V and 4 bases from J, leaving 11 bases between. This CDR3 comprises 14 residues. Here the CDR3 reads CASSYLVRAYEQYF. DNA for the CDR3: TGTGCCAGCAGTTACTTAGTCAGGGCTTACGAGCAGTACTTC.

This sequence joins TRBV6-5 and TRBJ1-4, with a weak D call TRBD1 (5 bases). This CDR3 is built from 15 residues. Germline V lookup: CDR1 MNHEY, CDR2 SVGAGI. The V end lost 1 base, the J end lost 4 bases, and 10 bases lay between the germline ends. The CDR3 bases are TGTGCCAGCAGTTACTTAGGGCAGGGTAATGAAAAACTGTTTTTT. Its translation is CASSYLGQGNEKLFF.

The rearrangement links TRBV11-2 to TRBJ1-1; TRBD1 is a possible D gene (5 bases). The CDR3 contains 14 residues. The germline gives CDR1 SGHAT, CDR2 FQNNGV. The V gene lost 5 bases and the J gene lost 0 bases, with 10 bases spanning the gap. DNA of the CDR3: TGTGCCAGCAGCACGTTGGGGGTGAACACTGAAGCTTTCTTT. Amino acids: CASSTLGVNTEAFF. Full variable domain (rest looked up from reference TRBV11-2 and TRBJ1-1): EAGVAQSPRYKIIEKRQSVAFWCNPISGHATLYWYQQILGQGPKLLIQFQNNGVVDDSQLPKDRFSAERLKGVDSTLKIQPAKLEDSAVYLCASSTLGVNTEAFFGQGTRLTVV.

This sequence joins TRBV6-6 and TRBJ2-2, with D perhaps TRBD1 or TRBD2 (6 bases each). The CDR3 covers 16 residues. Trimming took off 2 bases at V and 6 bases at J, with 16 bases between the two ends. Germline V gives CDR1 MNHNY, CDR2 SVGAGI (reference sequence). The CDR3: CASSYGGGRGAGELFF. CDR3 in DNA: TGTGCCAGCAGTTACGGAGGGGGGCGAGGTGCCGGGGAGCTGTTTTTT.

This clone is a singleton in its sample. The CDR3 loop is CASSVAELNTEAFF. The CDR3 bases are TGTGCCAGCAGCGTCGCAGAGCTGAACACTGAAGCTTTCTTT. The J gene is TRBJ1-1, the V gene TRBV9; D unclear. CDR3 length equals 14 residues. V lost 2 bases, J lost 0 bases, and 8 bases lay in between. Germline lookup yields CDR1 SGDLS and CDR2 YYNGEE.

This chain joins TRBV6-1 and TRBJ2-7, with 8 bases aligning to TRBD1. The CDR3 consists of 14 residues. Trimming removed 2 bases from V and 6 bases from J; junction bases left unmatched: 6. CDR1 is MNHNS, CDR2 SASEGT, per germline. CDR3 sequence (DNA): TGTGCCAGCAGTGAACCAGGCAGGGGGCCCGAGCAGTACTTC. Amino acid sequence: CASSEPGRGPEQYF.

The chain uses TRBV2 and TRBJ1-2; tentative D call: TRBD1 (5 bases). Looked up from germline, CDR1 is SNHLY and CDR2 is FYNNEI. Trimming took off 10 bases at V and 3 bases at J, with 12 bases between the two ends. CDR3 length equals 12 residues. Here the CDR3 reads CANQGIDYGYTF. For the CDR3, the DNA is TGTGCCAACCAGGGCATCGACTATGGCTACACCTTC.

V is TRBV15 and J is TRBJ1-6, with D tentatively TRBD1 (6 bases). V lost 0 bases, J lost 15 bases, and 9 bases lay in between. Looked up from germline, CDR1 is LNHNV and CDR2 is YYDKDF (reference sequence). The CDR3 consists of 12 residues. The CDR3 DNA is TGTGCCACCAGCAGAGATGGGGGCCACCTCCACTTT. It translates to CATSRDGGHLHF.

The CDR3 loop is CASRDSRGVGYTF. In DNA, the CDR3 is TGTGCCAGCCGAGACAGCCGGGGCGTGGGCTACACCTTC. This chain links TRBV2 with TRBJ1-2, with D perhaps matching TRBD1 (5 bases). V lost 8 bases to trimming and J lost 8 bases, with 18 bases between them. CDR3 length: 13 residues. Germline CDR1 and CDR2: SNHLY and FYNNEI.

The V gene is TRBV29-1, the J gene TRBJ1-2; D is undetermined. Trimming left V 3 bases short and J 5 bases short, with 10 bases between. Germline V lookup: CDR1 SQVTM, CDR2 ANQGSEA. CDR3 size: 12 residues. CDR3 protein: CSVEVLGYGYTF. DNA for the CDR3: TGCAGCGTTGAGGTACTCGGATATGGCTACACCTTC. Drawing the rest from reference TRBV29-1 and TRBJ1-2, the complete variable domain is SAVISQKPSRDICQRGTSLTIQCQVDSQVTMMFWYRQQPGQSLTLIATANQGSEATYESGFVIDKFPISRPNLTFSTLTVSNMSPEDSSIYLCSVEVLGYGYTFGSGTRLTVV.

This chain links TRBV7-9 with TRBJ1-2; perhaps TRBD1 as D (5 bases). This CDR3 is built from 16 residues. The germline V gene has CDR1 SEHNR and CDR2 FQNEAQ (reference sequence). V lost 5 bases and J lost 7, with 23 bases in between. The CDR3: CASSLTPTDSHSGYTF. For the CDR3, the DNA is TGTGCCAGCAGCCTCACCCCGACCGACAGTCACAGTGGCTACACCTTC.

The CDR3 is CASVRQRTNSPLHF. In DNA, the CDR3 is TGTGCCAGCGTTCGGCAGCGGACGAATTCACCCCTCCACTTT. The chain joins TRBV5-6 to TRBJ1-6; D is unclear. The CDR3 has 14 amino acids. V gave up 7 bases and J gave up 7 bases, with 15 bases separating them. Per germline, CDR1 SGHDT and CDR2 YYEEEE.

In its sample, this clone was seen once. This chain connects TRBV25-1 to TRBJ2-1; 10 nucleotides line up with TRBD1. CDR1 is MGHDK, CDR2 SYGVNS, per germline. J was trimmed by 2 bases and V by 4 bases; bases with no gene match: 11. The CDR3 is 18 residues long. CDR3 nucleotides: TGTGCCAGCAGTGGACGTCCGGGACAGGGGACTACCTACAATGAGCAGTTCTTC. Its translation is CASSGRPGQGTTYNEQFF. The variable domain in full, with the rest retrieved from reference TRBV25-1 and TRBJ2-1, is EADIYQTPRYLVIGTGKKITLECSQTMGHDKMYWYQQDPGMELHLIHYSYGVNSTEKGDLSSESTVSRIRTEHFPLTLESARPSHTSQYLCASSGRPGQGTTYNEQFFGPGTRLTVL.

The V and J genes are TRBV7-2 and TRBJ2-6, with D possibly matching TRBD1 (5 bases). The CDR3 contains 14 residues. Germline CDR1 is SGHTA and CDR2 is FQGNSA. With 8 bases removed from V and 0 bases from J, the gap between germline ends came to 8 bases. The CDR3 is CASGHASGANVLTF. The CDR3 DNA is TGTGCCAGCGGACACGCCTCTGGGGCCAACGTCCTGACTTTC.

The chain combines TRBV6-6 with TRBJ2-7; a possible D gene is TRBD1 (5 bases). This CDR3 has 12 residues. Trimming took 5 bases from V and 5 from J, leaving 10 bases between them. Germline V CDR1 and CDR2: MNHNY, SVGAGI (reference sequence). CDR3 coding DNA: TGTGCCAGCAGTCCGGACACGAACGAGCAGTACTTC. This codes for CASSPDTNEQYF.

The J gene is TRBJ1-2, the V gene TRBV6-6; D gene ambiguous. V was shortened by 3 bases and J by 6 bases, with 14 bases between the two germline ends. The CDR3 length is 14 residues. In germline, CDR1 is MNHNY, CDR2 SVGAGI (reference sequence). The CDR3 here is CASSYLGSGNGYTF. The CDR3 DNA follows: TGTGCCAGCAGTTATCTCGGGTCGGGTAATGGCTACACCTTC.

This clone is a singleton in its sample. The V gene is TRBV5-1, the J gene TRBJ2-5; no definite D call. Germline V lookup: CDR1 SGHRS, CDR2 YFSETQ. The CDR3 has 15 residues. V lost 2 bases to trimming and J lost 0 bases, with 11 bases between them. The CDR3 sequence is CASSFPRPNQETQYF. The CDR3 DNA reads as TGCGCCAGCAGCTTCCCAAGACCGAACCAAGAGACCCAGTACTTC.

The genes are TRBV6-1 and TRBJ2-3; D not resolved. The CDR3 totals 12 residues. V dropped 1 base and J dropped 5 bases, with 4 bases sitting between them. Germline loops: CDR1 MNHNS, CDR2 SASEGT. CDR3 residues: CASSEVEDTQYF. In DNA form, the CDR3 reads TGTGCCAGCAGTGAAGTGGAAGATACGCAGTATTTT.

The CDR3 spells CASSHRGEGTEAFF. The CDR3 DNA reads as TGTGCCAGCAGCCACAGGGGGGAGGGCACTGAAGCTTTCTTT. The chain joins TRBV14 to TRBJ1-1, with TRBD1 matching over 7 bases. The germline V gene encodes CDR1 SGHDN and CDR2 FVKESK. The CDR3 runs 14 residues. Germline trimming cut 3 bases from V and 4 bases from J; bases unmatched to any gene: 5.

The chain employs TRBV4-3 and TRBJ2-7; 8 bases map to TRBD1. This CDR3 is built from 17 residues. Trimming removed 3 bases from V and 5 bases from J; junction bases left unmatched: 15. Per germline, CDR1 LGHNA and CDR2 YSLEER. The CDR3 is CASSHRKDGQGGHEQYF. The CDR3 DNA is TGCGCCAGCAGCCACCGAAAGGACGGACAGGGAGGTCACGAGCAGTACTTC.

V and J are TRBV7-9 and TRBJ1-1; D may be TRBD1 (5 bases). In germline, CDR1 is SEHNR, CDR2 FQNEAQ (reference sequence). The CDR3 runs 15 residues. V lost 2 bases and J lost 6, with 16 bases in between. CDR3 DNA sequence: TGTGCCAGCAGCTTAAGGGGATCAATGGACGCTGAAGCTTTCTTT. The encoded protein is CASSLRGSMDAEAFF. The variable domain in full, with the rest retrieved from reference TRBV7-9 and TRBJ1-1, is DTGVSQNPRHKITKRGQNVTFRCDPISEHNRLYWYRQTLGQGPEFLTYFQNEAQLEKSRLLSDRFSAERPKGSFSTLEIQRTEQGDSAMYLCASSLRGSMDAEAFFGQGTRLTVV.

In DNA, the CDR3 is TGTGCCAGCAGTTACGTCCAGGGTAATGAAAAACTGTTTTTT. Translated: CASSYVQGNEKLFF. V gene TRBV6-5 combines with J gene TRBJ1-4; D might be TRBD1 (5 bases). Germline V gene sequence: CDR1 MNHEY, CDR2 SVGAGI. The CDR3 consists of 14 residues. Deletions cut 2 bases from V and 4 bases from J, with 8 bases between.